The 6 T cell receptor beta chains below all came from one sample that was sequenced in a study of vaccination and CD4 T cells after COVID-19. With the Oncomine TCR Beta short-read assay, DNA from cultured CD4+ T cells was sequenced. From the PCR reads, TCRdb called clonotypes with MiXCR, one entry per CDR3 protein. Of roughly 9,800 distinct CDR3 sequences in the sample, about four fifths are singletons; the top ten hold around 8.6%. These receptors' antigens are unknown. As to treatment: roughly ten-day PBMC culture with coronavirus spike peptide pools or control peptides (ViraFEST assay). Sequenced material: CD4+ T cells from blood, cultured in vitro. Every receptor here comes from a human donor who had recovered from COVID-19.

V gene TRBV12-3 or TRBV12-4 combines with J gene TRBJ1-1; no definite D call. This CDR3 is built from 13 residues. Trimming stripped 7 bases from V and 1 base from J, with 10 bases between. The DNA for the CDR3 is TGTGCCAGCACCCCCAGCACGAACACTGAAGCTTTCTTT. Translation: CASTPSTNTEAFF.

The genes are TRBV20-1 and TRBJ2-3, with 11 bases aligning to TRBD2. Germline CDR1 is DFQATT and CDR2 is SNEGSKA (reference sequence). The CDR3 contains 14 residues. With V trimmed by 4 bases and J by 6 bases, 6 bases remained unmatched. CDR3 nucleotide sequence: TGCAGTGCTACCCGGACTAGCGGGCCGGATACGCAGTATTTT. It codes for CSATRTSGPDTQYF.

This chain links TRBV24-1 with TRBJ2-1; D is ambiguous. Germline V gene lookup returns CDR1 KGHDR and CDR2 SFDVKD. The CDR3 spans 13 residues. With 3 bases removed from V and 7 bases from J, the gap between germline ends came to 9 bases. The CDR3 region is CATSDRSSNEQFF. The DNA of the CDR3 is TGTGCCACCAGTGATAGGAGTAGTAATGAGCAGTTCTTC.

The V and J genes are TRBV20-1 and TRBJ2-1; tentatively, D is TRBD2 (6 bases). Germline V gives CDR1 DFQATT, CDR2 SNEGSKA (reference sequence). The V end lost 6 bases, the J end lost 6 bases, and 21 bases lay between the germline ends. The CDR3 totals 15 residues. The CDR3 DNA sequence: TGCAGTGCAGGTCCCGGCGGGGCCCCCCCCAATGAGCAGTTCTTC. This gives the protein CSAGPGGAPPNEQFF.

The rearrangement joins TRBV20-1 to TRBJ1-2; 9 bases map to TRBD1. This CDR3 spans 12 amino acids. CDR1 is DFQATT, CDR2 SNEGSKA, per germline (reference sequence). V was clipped by 5 bases and J by 8 bases; unmatched bases: 6. In nucleotides, the CDR3 is TGCAGTGCTTATACAGGGGGCAGGGGCTACACCTTC. The encoded protein is CSAYTGGRGYTF.

This chain joins TRBV27 and TRBJ1-1; D might be TRBD1 (6 bases). Germline CDR1 is MNHEY and CDR2 is SMNVEV (reference sequence). The length of the CDR3 is 15 residues. The V gene lost 4 bases and the J gene lost 6 bases, with 18 bases spanning the gap. The DNA of the CDR3 is TGTGCCAGCAGTTCGCCGGGACATTTGGTGGCTGAAGCTTTCTTT. Translated: CASSSPGHLVAEAFF.